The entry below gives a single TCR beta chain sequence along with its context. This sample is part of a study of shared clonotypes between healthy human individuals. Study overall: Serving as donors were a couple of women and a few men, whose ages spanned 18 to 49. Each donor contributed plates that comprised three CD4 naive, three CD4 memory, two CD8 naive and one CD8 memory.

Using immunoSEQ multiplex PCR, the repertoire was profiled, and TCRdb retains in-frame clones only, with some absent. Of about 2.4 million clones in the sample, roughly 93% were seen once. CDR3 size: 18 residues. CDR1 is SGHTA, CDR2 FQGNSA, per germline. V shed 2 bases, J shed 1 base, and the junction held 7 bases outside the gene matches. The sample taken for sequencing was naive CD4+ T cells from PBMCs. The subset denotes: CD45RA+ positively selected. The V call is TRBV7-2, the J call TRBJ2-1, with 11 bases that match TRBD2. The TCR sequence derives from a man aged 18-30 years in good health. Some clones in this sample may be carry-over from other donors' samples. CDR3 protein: CASSLRTSGRGSYNEQFF. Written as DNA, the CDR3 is TGTGCCAGCAGCTTACGTACTAGCGGGAGAGGTTCCTACAATGAGCAGTTCTTC.